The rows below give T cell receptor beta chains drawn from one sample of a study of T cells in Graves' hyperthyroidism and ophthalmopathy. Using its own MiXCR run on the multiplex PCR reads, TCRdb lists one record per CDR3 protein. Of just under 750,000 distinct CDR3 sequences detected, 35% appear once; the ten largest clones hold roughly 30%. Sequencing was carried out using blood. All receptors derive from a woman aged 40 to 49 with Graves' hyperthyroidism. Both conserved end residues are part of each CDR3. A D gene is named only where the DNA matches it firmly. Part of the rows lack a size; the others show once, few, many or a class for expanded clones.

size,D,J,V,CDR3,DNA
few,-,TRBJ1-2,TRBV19,CASSPVGDYGYTF,TGTGCCAGTAGTCCCGTCGGGGACTATGGCTACACCTTC
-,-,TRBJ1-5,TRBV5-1,CASSPDSGNQPQHF,TGCGCCAGCAGCCCGGACAGCGGCAATCAGCCCCAGCATTTT
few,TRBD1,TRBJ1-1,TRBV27,CASSSWDSTSQAFF,TGTGCCAGCAGTTCATGGGACAGTACGTCACAGGCTTTCTTT
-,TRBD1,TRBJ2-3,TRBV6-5,CASSYKRGQEDTQYF,TGTGCCAGCAGTTACAAAAGGGGGCAGGAAGATACGCAGTATTTT
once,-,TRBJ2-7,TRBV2,CAGAGDTGKEQYF,TGTGCTGGAGCAGGGGACACCGGGAAGGAGCAGTACTTC
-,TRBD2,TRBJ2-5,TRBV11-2,CASSQVAGGQQETQCF,TGTGCCAGCAGCCAAGTAGCGGGGGGGCAACAAGAGACCCAGTGCTTC
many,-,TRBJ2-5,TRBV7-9,CASSLVEETQYF,TGTGCCAGCAGCTTAGTTGAAGAGACCCAGTACTTC
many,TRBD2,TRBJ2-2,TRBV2,CASSQTSPWTGELFF,TGTGCCAGCAGCCAGACTAGCCCCTGGACCGGGGAGCTGTTTTTT
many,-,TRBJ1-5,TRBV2,CASTHRSLIGDNQPQHF,TGTGCCAGCACCCACCGGTCCTTAATAGGGGACAATCAGCCCCAGCATTTT
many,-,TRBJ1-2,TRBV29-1,CSMWQNYGYTF,TGCAGCATGTGGCAGAACTATGGCTACACCTTC
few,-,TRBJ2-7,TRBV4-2,CASSQGEGALYEQYF,TGTGCCAGCAGCCAGGGGGAGGGGGCCCTCTACGAGCAGTACTTC
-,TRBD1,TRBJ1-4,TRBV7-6,CASSFTGGGGEKLFF,TGTGCCAGCAGCTTCACAGGGGGGGGAGGTGAAAAACTGTTTTTT
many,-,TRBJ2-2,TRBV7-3,CASSLTWTGELFF,TGTGCCAGCAGCTTAACGTGGACCGGGGAGCTGTTTTTT
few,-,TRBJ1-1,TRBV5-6,CASSPRGVDTEAFF,TGTGCCAGCAGCCCAAGGGGGGTAGACACTGAAGCTTTCTTT
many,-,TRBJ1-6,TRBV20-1,CSARGTVYNSPLHF,TGCAGTGCTAGAGGGACAGTCTATAATTCACCCCTCCACTTT
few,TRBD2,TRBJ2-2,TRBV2,CASNPQRRGIFTGELFF,TGTGCCAGCAACCCCCAAAGGCGGGGGATCTTCACCGGGGAGCTGTTTTTT
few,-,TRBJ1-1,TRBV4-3,CASSQAQGEAFF,TGCGCCAGCAGCCAAGCCCAGGGGGAAGCTTTCTTT
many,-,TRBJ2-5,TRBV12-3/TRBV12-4,CASSYPRTQETQYF,TGTGCCAGCAGTTACCCGCGGACACAAGAGACCCAGTACTTC
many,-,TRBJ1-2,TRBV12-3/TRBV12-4,CASSPFPTGAGTF,TGTGCCAGCAGTCCTTTCCCGACGGGGGCCGGCACCTTC
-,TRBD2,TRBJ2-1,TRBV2,CASSVGGGADNEQFF,TGTGCCAGCAGCGTAGGCGGGGGGGCGGACAATGAGCAGTTCTTC
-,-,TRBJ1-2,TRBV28,CASRGAGQPRPSDGYTF,TGTGCCAGCAGAGGGGCAGGACAGCCGAGACCCTCGGATGGCTACACCTTC
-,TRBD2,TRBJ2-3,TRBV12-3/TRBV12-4,CASSFLAASTDTQYF,TGTGCCAGCAGTTTCCTAGCGGCTAGCACAGATACGCAGTATTTT
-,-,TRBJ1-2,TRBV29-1,CSVTGPNYGYTF,TGCAGCGTGACAGGACCCAACTATGGCTACACCTTC